One sample yielded the 6 T cell receptor beta chains listed below, sequenced in a study of cytomegalovirus exposure and HLA in healthy donors. The PCR was carried out with 60 Vbeta primers and 13 Jbeta primers. Clones were read by immunoSEQ multiplex PCR, and TCRdb kept only the in-frame ones, dropping some. The sample lists about 150,000 clones, about 80% seen once, with roughly 2.3% in the top ten. The specimen sequenced was PBMCs. The receptors originated from a man aged 25 to 40 in good health and CMV-seronegative.

This clone was seen a handful of times. The chain combines TRBV5-6 with TRBJ2-6; D is ambiguous. There are 16 residues in the CDR3. The V gene lost 0 bases and the J gene lost 0 bases, with 7 bases spanning the gap. Germline-derived CDR1 and CDR2 are SGHDT and YYEEEE. The CDR3 sequence: CASSLGFSSGANVLTF. The CDR3 bases are TGTGCCAGCAGCTTGGGGTTTAGCTCTGGGGCCAACGTCCTGACTTTC.

The genes are TRBV11-2 and TRBJ2-2, with 11 bases lining up with TRBD2. Germline CDR1 is SGHAT and CDR2 is FQNNGV. This CDR3 spans 19 amino acids. V gave up 1 base and J gave up 4 bases; unmatched junction bases: 11. CDR3 protein: CASSLGPPGLAGGTGELFF. The DNA for the CDR3 is TGTGCCAGCAGCTTAGGTCCGCCGGGGCTAGCGGGAGGCACCGGGGAGCTGTTTTTT.

This chain links TRBV11-1 with TRBJ2-7; 8 bases agree with TRBD2. CDR1 is SGHAT and CDR2 is FQDESV in the germline V gene (reference sequence). The CDR3 is 17 residues long. Germline trimming cut 5 bases from V and 1 base from J; bases unmatched to any gene: 13. Here the CDR3 DNA reads TGTGCCAGCAGCCGAGGGGATCTCCGGGAGGGGTCCTACGAGCAGTACTTC. Translating it yields CASSRGDLREGSYEQYF.

J is TRBJ1-5 and V is TRBV2, with D maybe TRBD1 (5 bases). Germline V CDR1 and CDR2: SNHLY, FYNNEI. The CDR3 is 14 amino acids. V dropped 4 bases and J dropped 6 bases, with 13 bases sitting between them. The CDR3 region has the DNA TGTGCCAGCAGTGTCCGGCAGGGCGGTCAGCCCCAGCATTTT. It encodes CASSVRQGGQPQHF.

This sequence joins TRBV18 and TRBJ2-6, with D uncertain. The CDR3 loop spans 16 amino acids. V dropped 6 bases and J dropped 4 bases, with 16 bases sitting between them. Looked up from germline, CDR1 is KGHSH and CDR2 is LQKENI. The CDR3: CASSRVERSGANVLTF. CDR3 coding DNA: TGTGCCAGCTCCCGGGTGGAAAGGTCCGGGGCCAACGTCCTGACTTTC.

The rearrangement joins TRBV6-1 to TRBJ1-2; weak D call: TRBD1 (6 bases). V was pared by 10 bases and J by 6 bases, with 12 bases between. The germline CDR1 and CDR2 sequences are MNHNS and SASEGT. This CDR3 has 11 residues. For the CDR3, the DNA is TGTGCCATCCTCACAGGGAATGGCTACACCTTC. Residues: CAILTGNGYTF.